The entry below gives a single T cell receptor (beta chain) sequence along with its context. Its specificity is not known. The study reverse transcribed the entire isolated RNA, so it sequenced expressed TCRB transcripts. Using immunoSEQ multiplex PCR, the repertoire was profiled, and TCRdb retains in-frame clones only, with some absent. This repertoire shows approximately 170,000 clones, under 9.5% found once; its top ten account for under 0.55%. The data are from a study of beta chain features in type 1 diabetes. Trimming cost V 6 bases and J 2 bases, with 2 bases left between them. The CDR3 sequence is 10 residues long. Germline loops: CDR1 SGHNT, CDR2 YYREEE (reference sequence). General study points: Across all four CD4+ subsets, people with type 1 diabetes showed modestly shorter TCRB CDR3s.

The TCR sequence derives from a man between 18 and 35 years old with type 1 diabetes. The J gene is TRBJ2-5, the V gene TRBV5-4, with D unresolved. The specimen was central memory CD4+ T cells from blood. The CDR3 DNA reads as TGTGCCAGCACACAAGAGACCCAGTACTTC. Protein: CASTQETQYF. The whole variable domain, filled in from reference TRBV5-4 and TRBJ2-5, reads ETGVTQSPTHLIKTRGQQVTLRCSSQSGHNTVSWYQQALGQGPQFIFQYYREEENGRGNFPPRFSGLQFPNYSSELNVNALELDDSALYLCASTQETQYFGPGTRLLVL.